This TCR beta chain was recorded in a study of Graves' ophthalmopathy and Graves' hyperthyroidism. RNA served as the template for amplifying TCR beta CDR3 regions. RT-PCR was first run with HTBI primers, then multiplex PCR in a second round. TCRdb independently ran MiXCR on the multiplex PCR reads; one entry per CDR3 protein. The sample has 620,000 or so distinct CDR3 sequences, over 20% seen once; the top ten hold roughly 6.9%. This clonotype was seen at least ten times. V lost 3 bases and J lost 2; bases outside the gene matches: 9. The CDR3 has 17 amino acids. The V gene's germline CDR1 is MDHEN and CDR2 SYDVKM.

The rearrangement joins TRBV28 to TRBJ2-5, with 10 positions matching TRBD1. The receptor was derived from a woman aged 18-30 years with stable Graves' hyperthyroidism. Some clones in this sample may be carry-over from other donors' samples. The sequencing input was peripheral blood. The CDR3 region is CASSFGMDRGGQETQYF. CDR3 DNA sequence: TGTGCCAGCAGTTTCGGCATGGACAGGGGGGGGCAAGAGACCCAGTACTTC.